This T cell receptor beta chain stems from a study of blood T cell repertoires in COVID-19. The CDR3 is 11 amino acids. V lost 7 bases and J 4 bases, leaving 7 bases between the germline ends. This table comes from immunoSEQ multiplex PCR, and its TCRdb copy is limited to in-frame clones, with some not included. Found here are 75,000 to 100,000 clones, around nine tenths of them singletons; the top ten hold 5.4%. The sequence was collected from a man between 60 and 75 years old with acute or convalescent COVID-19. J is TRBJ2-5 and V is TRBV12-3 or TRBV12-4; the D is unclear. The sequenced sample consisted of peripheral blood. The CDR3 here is CASMTGETQYF. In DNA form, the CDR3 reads TGTGCCAGCATGACTGGAGAGACCCAGTACTTC.